What follows are 23 T cell receptor beta chains derived from one specimen sequenced in a study of pediatric ulcerative colitis. The data were produced by immunoSEQ multiplex PCR, yet TCRdb's version contains in-frame clones alone and is incomplete. The table records 30,000 or so clones, about 81% of them present only once. One to two pinch biopsies were taken from the rectum during colonoscopy. The sequencing input was gut tissue. All receptors come from a boy younger than 18 with mild ulcerative colitis.

The chain is built from TRBV19 and TRBJ2-2; 7 bases map to TRBD1. Per the germline V gene, CDR1 is LNHDA and CDR2 is SQIVND (reference sequence). The CDR3 consists of 15 residues. The trim removed 1 base at V and 1 base at J, leaving 0 bases unmatched. The CDR3 region is CASSIGTGNTGELFF. CDR3 in DNA: TGTGCCAGTAGTATAGGGACAGGGAACACCGGGGAGCTGTTTTTT.

The J gene is TRBJ1-4, the V gene TRBV25-1; TRBD1 aligns across 7 bases. The trim removed 2 bases at V and 4 bases at J, leaving 7 bases unmatched. The germline V gene encodes CDR1 MGHDK and CDR2 SYGVNS. The CDR3 runs to 16 residues. This CDR3 reads CASSEEGALYNEKLFF. Written as DNA, the CDR3 is TGTGCCAGCAGTGAAGAGGGGGCACTTTATAATGAAAAACTGTTTTTT.

The chain carries TRBV27 and TRBJ1-1; D may be TRBD1 (5 bases). This CDR3 spans 14 amino acids. V lost 1 base and J 10 bases, leaving 16 bases between the germline ends. Germline V gene lookup returns CDR1 MNHEY and CDR2 SMNVEV (reference sequence). CDR3 sequence reads: CASSLLSGVRVAFF. For the CDR3, the DNA is TGTGCCAGCAGTTTATTATCGGGGGTGAGGGTAGCTTTCTTT.

The V and J genes are TRBV6-1 and TRBJ1-1, with D unresolved. CDR1 is MNHNS, CDR2 SASEGT, per germline. The V and J ends lost 4 bases and 4 bases respectively, with 10 bases between them. This CDR3 contains 13 residues. The CDR3 loop reads CASSVGRATEAFF. CDR3 in DNA: TGTGCCAGCAGTGTCGGCCGGGCCACTGAAGCTTTCTTT.

This sequence joins TRBV7-6 and TRBJ1-2; the D gene is possibly TRBD1 (5 bases). There are 14 residues in the CDR3. Germline values: CDR1 SGHVS, CDR2 FNYEAQ. Trimming removed 0 bases at V and 8 bases at J, with 13 bases between. Here the CDR3 reads CASSLASTGEGYTF. The DNA for the CDR3 is TGTGCCAGCAGCTTAGCGTCCACGGGGGAGGGCTACACCTTC.

This clone was found once. The V gene is TRBV4-2, the J gene TRBJ2-3; D remains ambiguous. V was pared by 0 bases and J by 3 bases, with 7 bases between. Germline V CDR1 and CDR2: LGHNA, YNFKEQ. This CDR3 has 14 residues. The CDR3 sequence: CASSQEVPTDTQYF. CDR3 sequence (DNA): TGTGCCAGCAGCCAAGAGGTACCGACAGATACGCAGTATTTT.

The CDR3 loop reads CASSLVSGRETGELFF. The CDR3 DNA reads as TGTGCCAGCAGCTTAGTTAGTGGGAGAGAAACCGGGGAGCTGTTTTTT. The chain joins TRBV7-6 to TRBJ2-2, with a possible D match to TRBD2 (5 bases). Trimming pared 1 base from V and 5 bases from J, leaving 14 bases between. The CDR3 is 16 residues long. Per the germline V gene, CDR1 is SGHVS and CDR2 is FNYEAQ.

The V call is TRBV5-5, the J call TRBJ2-7; D gene ambiguous. V lost 2 bases to trimming and J lost 1 base, with 10 bases between them. This CDR3 has 14 residues. The germline gives CDR1 SGHKS, CDR2 YYEKEE (reference sequence). CDR3 protein: CASSLVGISYEQYF. The CDR3 DNA is TGTGCCAGCAGCTTAGTCGGAATATCCTACGAGCAGTACTTC.

The V and J genes are TRBV7-9 and TRBJ1-3; D call uncertain. The germline gives CDR1 SEHNR, CDR2 FQNEAQ (reference sequence). This CDR3 is built from 16 residues. V was pared by 1 base and J by 0 bases, with 10 bases between. DNA of the CDR3: TGTGCCAGCAGCTTAGTTTGGTGGTACTCTGGAAACACCATATATTTT. This encodes CASSLVWWYSGNTIYF.

V and J are TRBV5-1 and TRBJ2-3; 10 bases map to TRBD1. CDR3 length equals 15 residues. From germline, CDR1 is SGHRS and CDR2 YFSETQ. With V trimmed by 4 bases and J by 4 bases, 6 bases remained unmatched. DNA of the CDR3: TGCGCCAGCAGCCCGGACAGGGGGACCCCAGATACGCAGTATTTT. This gives the protein CASSPDRGTPDTQYF. The variable domain in full, with the rest retrieved from reference TRBV5-1 and TRBJ2-3, is KAGVTQTPRYLIKTRGQQVTLSCSPISGHRSVSWYQQTPGQGLQFLFEYFSETQRNKGNFPGRFSGRQFSNSRSEMNVSTLELGDSALYLCASSPDRGTPDTQYFGPGTRLTVL.

V usage is TRBV16 and J usage is TRBJ1-2; 7 positions agree with TRBD1. Germline V lookup: CDR1 KGHSY, CDR2 FQNENV. Unmatched junction bases numbered 13, after V lost 8 bases and J lost 4 bases. This CDR3 has 15 amino acids. The CDR3 here is CASRTRGQAPYGYTF. The CDR3 nucleotides read TGTGCCAGCCGTACACGAGGACAGGCCCCCTATGGCTACACCTTC.

The chain recombines TRBV15 with TRBJ1-1; D is unresolved. Germline CDR1 is LNHNV and CDR2 is YYDKDF (reference sequence). There are 15 residues in the CDR3. V was shortened by 3 bases and J by 1 base, with 12 bases between the two germline ends. The CDR3 region has the DNA TGTGCCACCAGCAGCGGGAACCACGGGAACACTGAAGCTTTCTTT. Translating it yields CATSSGNHGNTEAFF.

The chain links TRBV6-6 to TRBJ1-3; possibly TRBD1 for D (5 bases). Germline CDR1 and CDR2: MNHNY and SVGAGI (reference sequence). Trimming took 5 bases from V and 4 from J, leaving 9 bases between them. The CDR3 spans 13 residues. In nucleotides, the CDR3 is TGTGCCAGCAGTGGGGGACCCGGAAACACCATATATTTT. Translated: CASSGGPGNTIYF.

The genes are TRBV5-4 and TRBJ2-5; D is uncertain. The CDR3 loop spans 14 amino acids. Germline loops: CDR1 SGHNT, CDR2 YYREEE (reference sequence). The germline V and J ends were trimmed by 2 bases and 5 bases, with 13 bases remaining between them. CDR3 amino acids: CASSFVPIVETQYF. Here the CDR3 DNA reads TGTGCCAGCAGCTTTGTTCCGATCGTGGAGACCCAGTACTTC.

The chain has TRBV6-5 and TRBJ1-2, with D possibly being TRBD1 (6 bases). The CDR3 contains 14 residues. CDR1 MNHEY and CDR2 SVGAGI come from the germline V gene. V gave up 2 bases and J gave up 9 bases, with 16 bases separating them. CDR3 DNA: TGTGCCAGCAGTTACAACAGGGAACAACATAGCTACACCTTC. Translation gives CASSYNREQHSYTF.

This CDR3 is CAWSVYRNTEAFF. In DNA, the CDR3 is TGTGCCTGGAGTGTATATCGTAACACTGAAGCTTTCTTT. The chain links TRBV30 to TRBJ1-1; no definite D call. The germline V gene has CDR1 GTSNPN and CDR2 SVGIG (reference sequence). There are 13 residues in the CDR3. V gave up 0 bases and J gave up 2 bases, with 7 bases separating them.

The chain is built from TRBV4-2 and TRBJ1-1, with 7 bases matching TRBD1. V was clipped by 0 bases and J by 2 bases; unmatched bases: 9. CDR3 length equals 17 residues. CDR1 is LGHNA and CDR2 is YNFKEQ in the germline V gene. CDR3 in DNA: TGTGCCAGCAGCCAAGATCGGGGCAGGGGGGGAAACACTGAAGCTTTCTTT. Encoded protein: CASSQDRGRGGNTEAFF.

As DNA, the CDR3 is TGTGCCAGCAGCAAGGACACAGATACGCAGTATTTT. This sequence encodes CASSKDTDTQYF. The chain joins TRBV21-1 to TRBJ2-3. TRBV21-1 is flagged as a pseudogene. The CDR3 consists of 12 residues.

The chain couples TRBV15 to TRBJ1-2; D gene ambiguous. The V and J ends lost 4 bases and 0 bases respectively, with 12 bases between them. The CDR3 is 15 amino acids. Germline V gives CDR1 LNHNV, CDR2 YYDKDF (reference sequence). CDR3 coding DNA: TGTGCCACCAGCATCCCTGGACGGACTAACTATGGCTACACCTTC. Its protein product is CATSIPGRTNYGYTF. The entire variable domain, with the rest obtained from reference TRBV15 and TRBJ1-2, is as follows: DAMVIQNPRYQVTQFGKPVTLSCSQTLNHNVMYWYQQKSSQAPKLLFHYYDKDFNNEADTPDNFQSRRPNTSFCFLDIRSPGLGDTAMYLCATSIPGRTNYGYTFGSGTRLTVV.

The chain employs TRBV5-1 and TRBJ1-1; D unresolved. The CDR3 runs 13 residues. Trimming took off 0 bases at V and 3 bases at J, with 6 bases between the two ends. Looked up from germline, CDR1 is SGHRS and CDR2 is YFSETQ. The CDR3 nucleotides are TGCGCCAGCAGCTTGGAGGCTTACACTGAAGCTTTCTTT. It translates to CASSLEAYTEAFF. Full variable domain (missing parts from reference TRBV5-1 and TRBJ1-1): KAGVTQTPRYLIKTRGQQVTLSCSPISGHRSVSWYQQTPGQGLQFLFEYFSETQRNKGNFPGRFSGRQFSNSRSEMNVSTLELGDSALYLCASSLEAYTEAFFGQGTRLTVV.

The chain couples TRBV2 to TRBJ1-5, with D perhaps TRBD1 (5 bases). CDR1 is SNHLY, CDR2 FYNNEI, per germline. There are 12 residues in the CDR3. The V and J ends lost 6 bases and 7 bases respectively, with 10 bases between them. The CDR3 region has the DNA TGTGCCAGCAGGGCGACAGAGCAGCCCCAGCATTTT. Encoded protein: CASRATEQPQHF.

As DNA, the CDR3 is TGTGCCAGCAGCGTCACACAGCACACTGAAGCTTTCTTT. Amino acids: CASSVTQHTEAFF. J is TRBJ1-1 and V is TRBV9; no reliable D call. The CDR3 loop spans 13 amino acids. Germline CDR1 reads SGDLS; CDR2 reads YYNGEE. V was shortened by 2 bases and J by 3 bases, with 8 bases between the two germline ends.

V and J are TRBV19 and TRBJ2-5; D might be TRBD2 (5 bases). V was pared by 5 bases and J by 7 bases, with 14 bases between. CDR3 length: 13 residues. Per germline, CDR1 LNHDA and CDR2 SQIVND (reference sequence). The CDR3: CASSLGGGRTQYF. The CDR3 DNA follows: TGTGCCAGTAGTCTCGGAGGAGGTCGGACCCAGTACTTC.